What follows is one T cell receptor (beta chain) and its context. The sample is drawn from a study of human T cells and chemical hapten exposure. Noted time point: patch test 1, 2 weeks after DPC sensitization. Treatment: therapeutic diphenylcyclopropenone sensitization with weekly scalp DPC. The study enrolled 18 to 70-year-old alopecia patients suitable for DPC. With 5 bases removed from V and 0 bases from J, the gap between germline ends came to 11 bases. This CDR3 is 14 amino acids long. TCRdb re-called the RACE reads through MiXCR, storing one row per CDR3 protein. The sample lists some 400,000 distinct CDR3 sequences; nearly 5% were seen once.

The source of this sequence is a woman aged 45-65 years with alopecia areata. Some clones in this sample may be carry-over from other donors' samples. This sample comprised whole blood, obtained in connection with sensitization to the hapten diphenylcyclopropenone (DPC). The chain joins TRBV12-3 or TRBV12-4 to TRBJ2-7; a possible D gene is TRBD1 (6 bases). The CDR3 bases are TGTGCCAGCAGTCAAGAGGACAGCTCCTACGAGCAGTACTTC. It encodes CASSQEDSSYEQYF.